This TCR beta chain is from a study of graft-versus-host responses after intestinal transplantation. Study-level results: Among circulating GvH clones, peak levels were associated with early post-transplant declines in HvG clones.

This clone has a handful of counts. CDR3 size: 13 residues. Trimming left V 2 bases short and J 1 base short, with 3 bases between. From germline, CDR1 is SGHTA and CDR2 FQGNSA. Clones were read by immunoSEQ multiplex PCR, and TCRdb kept only the in-frame ones, dropping some. This sample has about 4,500 clones, with roughly 29% found just once. The chain carries TRBV7-2 and TRBJ2-4; no clear D. This sequence originates from a human patient who was an organ donor for intestinal transplantation. The specimen was alloreactive CD4+ T cells from a mixed lymphocyte reaction culture, collected before transplantation. Regarding subset: CFSE-low proliferating T cells sorted from approximately 6-day pre-transplant mixed lymphocyte reaction (GvH or HvG direction). CDR3 residues: CASSLWAKNIQYF. The CDR3 coding sequence is TGTGCCAGCAGCTTATGGGCCAAAAACATTCAGTACTTC.